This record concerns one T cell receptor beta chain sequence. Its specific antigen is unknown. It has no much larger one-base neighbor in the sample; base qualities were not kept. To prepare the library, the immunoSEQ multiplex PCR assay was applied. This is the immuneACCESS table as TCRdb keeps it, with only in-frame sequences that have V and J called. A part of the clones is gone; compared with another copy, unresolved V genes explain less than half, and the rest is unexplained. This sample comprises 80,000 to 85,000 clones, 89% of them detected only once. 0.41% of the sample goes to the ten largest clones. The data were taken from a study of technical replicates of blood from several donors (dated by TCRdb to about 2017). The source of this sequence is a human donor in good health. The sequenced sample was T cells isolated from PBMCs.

The CDR3 reads as follows: CASSQATGSSYNEQFF. Read as DNA, the sequence is TGCGCCAGCAGCCAAGCGACAGGGAGCTCCTACAATGAGCAGTTCTTC. The rearrangement joined TRBV4-1 to TRBJ2-1; 7 bases in the junction line up with TRBD1. Measured from the cysteine to the phenylalanine, the CDR3 is 16 residues long. Of all the DNA, just the CDR3 is kept, 48 bases in frame from base 1. The germline V gene gives CDR1 as MGHRA and CDR2 as YSYEKL. The germline V end is reduced by 1 base and the J end by 0 bases; junction bases left unmatched: 3.